The clone carrying this TCR beta chain came up a few times. Its antigen is not known. V dropped 4 bases and J dropped 1 base, with 16 bases sitting between them. CDR1 is LGHDT and CDR2 is YNNKEL in the germline V gene (reference sequence). CDR3 length equals 16 residues. This entry comes from a study of blood T cells in healthy people across ages. Whole-study findings and limits: Older individuals had lower TCR beta diversity per million T cells (the decline was roughly linear). Possibly, changes in expanded clonotypes were confounded because donor CMV status was unknown.

Healthy Caucasians from Russia aged about 6 to 95 served as donors. A second about 6 to 11 cycle PCR used barcoded and J-beta primers. The template-switch adaptor, which had 12 random nucleotides, put a tag on each cDNA molecule. MiXCR, applied by TCRdb to the 5' RACE reads, yields one record per CDR3 protein. The repertoire holds over 500,000 distinct CDR3 sequences, with 52% as singletons. The chain has TRBV3-1 and TRBJ1-2; D is perhaps TRBD1 (6 bases). Sequencing was performed on blood. The clonotype originates from a woman of 80 years or more in good health. CDR3 region: CASSPSQGSYNYGYTF. For the CDR3, the DNA is TGTGCCAGCAGCCCATCCCAGGGGTCCTATAACTATGGCTACACCTTC.